The T cell receptor (beta chain) described here comes from a study of sequential checkpoint blockade in melanoma. Only in-frame clones appear in the TCRdb table, and some are missing; sequencing was by immunoSEQ multiplex PCR. The sample has 15,000 to 20,000 clones; approximately 70% are singletons. Trimming took 8 bases from V and 5 from J; bases not matched to a gene: 12. Germline values: CDR1 MNHEY, CDR2 SVGAGI. There are 15 residues in the CDR3. Treatment reported: randomized to nivolumab then ipilimumab (arm A) or the reverse (arm B). The genes are TRBV6-5 and TRBJ2-1; 7 bases fit TRBD2. Sequenced material: CD8+ T cells sorted from blood (inferred from file names), taken from a patient given nivolumab and ipilimumab in sequence. The source of this sequence is a human donor with melanoma. In DNA, the CDR3 is TGTGCCAGCGGCAAGACTAGCTTACTGCACAATGAGCAGTTCTTC. Translation: CASGKTSLLHNEQFF.